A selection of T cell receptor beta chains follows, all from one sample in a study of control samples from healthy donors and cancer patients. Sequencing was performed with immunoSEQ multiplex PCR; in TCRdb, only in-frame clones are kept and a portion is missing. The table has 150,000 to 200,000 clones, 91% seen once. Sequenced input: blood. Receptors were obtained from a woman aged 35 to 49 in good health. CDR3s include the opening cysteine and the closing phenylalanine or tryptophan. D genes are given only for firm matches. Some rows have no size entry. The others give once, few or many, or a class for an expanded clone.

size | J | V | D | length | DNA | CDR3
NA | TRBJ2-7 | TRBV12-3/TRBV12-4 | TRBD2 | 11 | TGTGCCAGCAGTTTGGGGGAGGGGCAGTACTTC | CASSLGEGQYF
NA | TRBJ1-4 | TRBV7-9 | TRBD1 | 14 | TGTGCCAGCAGCGGACAGGGTTTGGATGAAAAACTGTTTTTT | CASSGQGLDEKLFF
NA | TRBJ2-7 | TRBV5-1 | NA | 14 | TGCGCCAGCAGCGTGGGACTGACCGACTACGAGCAGTACTTC | CASSVGLTDYEQYF
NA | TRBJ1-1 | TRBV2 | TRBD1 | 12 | TGTGCCAGCGGGGAACAGGGGCCTGAAGCTTTCTTT | CASGEQGPEAFF
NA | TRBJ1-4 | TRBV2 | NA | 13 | TGTGCCAGCATGGGGGAGTTAAATGAAAAACTGTTTTTT | CASMGELNEKLFF
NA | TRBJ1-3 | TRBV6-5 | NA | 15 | TGTGCCAGCAGTCCGCAGGGAGTCCCCGGAAACACCATATATTTT | CASSPQGVPGNTIYF
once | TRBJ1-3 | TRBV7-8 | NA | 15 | TGTGCCAGCAGCCCACAACTCGCCTCTGGAAACACCATATATTTT | CASSPQLASGNTIYF
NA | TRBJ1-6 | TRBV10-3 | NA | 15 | TGTGCCATCAGTGCTGGGAGGGGCGTTAATTCACCCCTCCACTTT | CAISAGRGVNSPLHF
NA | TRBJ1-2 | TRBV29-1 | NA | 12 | TGCAGCGTAGAAAGAGCTAACTATGGCTACACCTTC | CSVERANYGYTF
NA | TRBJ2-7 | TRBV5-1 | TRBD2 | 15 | TGCGCCAGCAGCTCTAGCGGGGGCTCATCCTACGAGCAGTACTTC | CASSSSGGSSYEQYF
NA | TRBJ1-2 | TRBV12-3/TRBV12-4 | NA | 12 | TGTGCCAGCAGTTTAGGGGGGGGAGGCTACACCTTC | CASSLGGGGYTF